These T cell receptor beta chains were read from a single sample in a study of lung T cells in sarcoidosis with Löfgren's syndrome. TCRdb used MiXCR to reprocess the reads, holding one entry per CDR3 protein. The data contain about 19,000 distinct CDR3 sequences, under 25% of them singletons. Sequences were obtained from CD4+ T cells from bronchoalveolar lavage. All receptors come from a human donor with sarcoidosis (Löfgren's syndrome or another form), or a control subject (not recorded which). Each CDR3 is given with its conserved first and last residue. A D gene is named only where the DNA matches it firmly. Expanded clones are given a class, and other clones once, few, many or no size at all.

D gene | J gene | V gene | clone size | CDR3 DNA | CDR3 protein
NA | TRBJ1-1 | TRBV18 | many | TGTGCCAGCTCACCGCGGACGGACCAGAACACTGAAGCTTTCTTT | CASSPRTDQNTEAFF
NA | TRBJ2-4 | TRBV6-2/TRBV6-3 | medium-sized | TGTGCCAGCAGACCCGACAGCAAAAACATTCAGTACTTC | CASRPDSKNIQYF
NA | TRBJ1-1 | TRBV3-1 | few | TGTGCCAGCAGCCACCAACTACTGGACACTGAAGCTTTCTTT | CASSHQLLDTEAFF
NA | TRBJ2-3 | TRBV5-1 | NA | TGCGCCAGCAGCTTGGAGGTCGATTCGCAGTATTTT | CASSLEVDSQYF
NA | TRBJ2-1 | TRBV11-3 | few | TGTGCCAGCAGCTTACGAGGTAACAATGAGCAGTTCTTC | CASSLRGNNEQFF
NA | TRBJ1-6 | TRBV30 | few | TGTGCCTGGAGCCGTAATTCACCCCTCCACTTT | CAWSRNSPLHF
TRBD2 | TRBJ2-5 | TRBV6-2/TRBV6-3 | medium-sized | TGTGCCAGCAGTTACGATTTGCGGGTAGCGGGATTGCAAGAGACCCAGTACTTC | CASSYDLRVAGLQETQYF
TRBD2 | TRBJ2-3 | TRBV4-1 | many | TGCGCCAGCAGCCAAGGGTTTGGGACTAGCGGGAGGGCTCGAGATACGCAGTATTTT | CASSQGFGTSGRARDTQYF
NA | TRBJ2-3 | TRBV3-1 | NA | TGTGCCAGCAGGTCCGGGACTTTCACAGATACGCAGTATTTT | CASRSGTFTDTQYF
NA | TRBJ2-1 | TRBV4-1 | NA | TGCGCCAGCAGCCAAGATAGAGTGGTCGACTACAATGAGCAGTTCTTC | CASSQDRVVDYNEQFF
TRBD1 | TRBJ2-4 | TRBV7-2 | many | TGTGCCAGCAGCTTAGCAACAGGGGCCTCCTCCAGGGATCGGTACTTC | CASSLATGASSRDRYF
NA | TRBJ2-5 | TRBV5-4 | many | TGTGCCAGCAGCTACGGGGGCTTGGAGACCCAGTACTTC | CASSYGGLETQYF
NA | TRBJ2-1 | TRBV27 | medium-sized | TGTGCCAGCAGTTTGATGGATGAGCAGTTCTTC | CASSLMDEQFF
TRBD2 | TRBJ2-5 | TRBV5-1 | many | TGCGCCAGCAGCTTGGAGGTAGCCGGAGCGGGGGAGACCCAGTACTTC | CASSLEVAGAGETQYF
NA | TRBJ2-3 | TRBV18 | NA | TGTGCCAGCTCAACAAGAGATACGCAGTATTTT | CASSTRDTQYF
TRBD2 | TRBJ2-5 | TRBV6-2/TRBV6-3 | medium-sized | TGTGCCAGCAGTTCGGCGGGAGGCTCACAAGAGACCCAGTACTTC | CASSSAGGSQETQYF
NA | TRBJ2-7 | TRBV7-9 | NA | TGTGCCAGCAGCTTATCGGGGGCAGTTCCTAGGGAGCAGTACTTC | CASSLSGAVPREQYF
TRBD2 | TRBJ2-1 | TRBV4-1 | many | TGCGCCAGCAGCCAAGAAGCGGGAGGGATCTACAATGAGCAGTTCTTC | CASSQEAGGIYNEQFF
TRBD1 | TRBJ2-7 | TRBV20-1 | many | TGCAGTGCTAGAGCCGGGACAGACAGGGGAGAGCAGTACTTC | CSARAGTDRGEQYF
TRBD1 | TRBJ2-7 | TRBV24-1 | many | TGTGCCACCAGTGATTTCTGGACAGGGAACGAGCAGTACTTC | CATSDFWTGNEQYF
TRBD2 | TRBJ2-3 | TRBV6-2/TRBV6-3 | medium-sized | TGTGCCAGCAGTCCGGGACTAGCGGGAGTGGCAGATACGCAGTATTTT | CASSPGLAGVADTQYF
NA | TRBJ2-1 | TRBV14 | many | TGTGCCAGCAGCCCTATACAGGGCGATGAGCAGTTCTTC | CASSPIQGDEQFF
NA | TRBJ1-1 | TRBV2 | many | TGTGCCAGCAGTGCTAGGGGGAGAGGCACTGAAGCTTTCTTT | CASSARGRGTEAFF
NA | TRBJ1-1 | TRBV5-1 | few | TGCGCCAGCAGCTTTAAGGTGAACACTGAAGCTTTCTTT | CASSFKVNTEAFF
TRBD2 | TRBJ2-5 | TRBV28 | many | TGTGCCAGCAGTTTAATTCTAGCGGCGCCAGAGACCCAGTACTTC | CASSLILAAPETQYF
TRBD1 | TRBJ1-2 | TRBV27 | medium-sized | TGTGCCAGCAGTACAACCGGGACAGGGGTTTATGGCTACACCTTC | CASSTTGTGVYGYTF
NA | TRBJ2-6 | TRBV29-1 | NA | TGCAGCGTTGACTTCGAAGGATCTGGGGCCAACGTCCTGACTTTC | CSVDFEGSGANVLTF
TRBD2 | TRBJ2-3 | TRBV4-3 | many | TGCGCCAGCAGCCAACTAGGGACTAGCGGGAGAGCAGATACGCAGTATTTT | CASSQLGTSGRADTQYF
NA | TRBJ2-7 | TRBV6-1 | medium-sized | TGTGCCAGCAGTGCCGGGTCCTACTACGAGCAGTACTTC | CASSAGSYYEQYF
NA | TRBJ1-5 | TRBV12-3/TRBV12-4 | NA | TGTGCCAGCAGGGGGGCGAGTCAGCCCCAGCATTTT | CASRGASQPQHF
NA | TRBJ2-1 | TRBV5-1 | NA | TGCGCCAGCAGCTTAGGAAGTTGGATGTCCAGTGAGCAGTTCTTC | CASSLGSWMSSEQFF
NA | TRBJ2-7 | TRBV4-2 | many | TGTGCCAGCAGCCAAGAAGGGTCAGGATACGAGCAGTACTTC | CASSQEGSGYEQYF
NA | TRBJ1-2 | TRBV7-9 | many | TGTGCCAGCAGCAAGGGACCGAGCTATGGCTACACCTTC | CASSKGPSYGYTF
NA | TRBJ1-1 | TRBV6-6 | medium-sized | TGTGCCAGCAGTTACCCTCAGAACACTGAAGCTTTCTTT | CASSYPQNTEAFF
TRBD2 | TRBJ2-7 | TRBV2 | NA | TGTGCCAGCAGTGAATCTAGCGGCCCAAGCGAGCAGTACTTC | CASSESSGPSEQYF
TRBD2 | TRBJ2-3 | TRBV10-3 | NA | TGTGCCATCAGTGAGTCCCTAGCGGGAGCAGGTACGCAGTATTTT | CAISESLAGAGTQYF
NA | TRBJ2-7 | TRBV15 | medium-sized | TGTGCCACCAGCAGATTACCCAGGGATGACGAGCAGTACTTC | CATSRLPRDDEQYF